This record looks at one TCR beta chain sequence and its context. This entry comes from a study of T cells after yellow fever vaccination. TCRdb ran MiXCR on the 5' RACE reads and lists one entry per CDR3 protein. Seen here are hundreds of thousands of distinct CDR3 sequences, 12% observed once, and the top ten hold 14% to 15%. Germline assignment: CDR1 SQVTM and CDR2 ANQGSEA. Trimming pared 4 bases from V and 0 bases from J, leaving 7 bases between. The CDR3 contains 13 residues. The source was PBMCs, collected on the day of the yellow fever booster vaccination. The chain is built from TRBV29-1 and TRBJ1-5; no definite D call. The receptor was derived from a man aged 25-45 years who received the YFV17D yellow fever vaccine. CDR3 amino acids: CSVADNSNQPQHF. The CDR3 DNA reads TGCAGCGTTGCGGATAATAGCAATCAGCCCCAGCATTTT.